Given below is one T cell receptor (beta chain) in context. The target antigen is unknown. CDR1 is SGHRS, CDR2 YFSETQ, per germline. V was pared by 4 bases and J by 4 bases, with 4 bases of the junction left unmatched. The CDR3 contains 15 residues. This entry belongs to a study of OX40 agonist ivuxolimab in advanced cancers. Overall study: With ivuxolimab, an agonistic anti-OX40 (CD134) antibody, patients were treated.

Study observations and caveats: Clonal expansion from baseline to week 6 occurred in both CD4+ and CD8+ T cells.

The repertoire was sequenced with immunoSEQ multiplex PCR; TCRdb's copy has only in-frame clones and lacks some. The sample yields just over 30,000 clones, 80% to 90% seen once. This specimen consisted of CD4+ or CD8+ T cells sorted from blood, obtained in a trial of the OX40 agonist ivuxolimab. This sequence was found in an adult with an advanced solid tumor such as melanoma, head and neck, liver or kidney cancer. The chain uses TRBV5-1 and TRBJ2-1; 11 nucleotides align to TRBD2. CDR3 region: CASSRGLAEYNEQFF. For the CDR3, the DNA is TGCGCCAGCAGCCGGGGACTAGCGGAGTACAATGAGCAGTTCTTC. The whole variable domain, remainder taken from reference TRBV5-1 and TRBJ2-1, is KAGVTQTPRYLIKTRGQQVTLSCSPISGHRSVSWYQQTPGQGLQFLFEYFSETQRNKGNFPGRFSGRQFSNSRSEMNVSTLELGDSALYLCASSRGLAEYNEQFFGPGTRLTVL.